This TCR beta chain was captured in a study of blood T cell repertoires in COVID-19. Study-level information: The United States, Italy and Spain provided the acute and convalescent COVID-19 samples. PBMCs, B-cell-depleted T cells, or T cells were the source of the cDNA or gDNA that made up the material.

The method was immunoSEQ multiplex PCR; TCRdb's version includes in-frame clones alone and lacks a portion of them. Of approximately 160,000 clones listed, 60% to 85% are singletons. This sequence originates from a man between 60 and 70 years old with acute or convalescent COVID-19. Material: peripheral blood.

CDR3 in DNA: TGTGCCAGCAGTTACTCCAGTCGAGGCGGGGAGCTGTTTTTT. This codes for CASSYSSRGGELFF. This chain joins TRBV6-2 or TRBV6-3 and TRBJ2-2; no reliable D call. The CDR3 is 14 amino acids. Germline V lookup: CDR1 MNHEY, CDR2 SVGEGT. V was trimmed by 0 bases and J by 7 bases, leaving 9 bases between them.